This entry describes one T cell receptor beta chain. Libraries were prepared by immunoSEQ multiplex PCR; TCRdb keeps only in-frame clonotypes and omits some of them. In the table there are under 70,000 clones, 95% to 96% of which are singletons. The entry originates in a study of control samples from healthy donors and cancer patients. CDR3 size: 17 residues. Per germline, CDR1 SEHNR and CDR2 FQNEAQ (reference sequence). Trimming removed 1 base at V and 5 bases at J, with 20 bases between. Sequenced input: blood. The receptor's source is a woman between 18 and 29 years old in good health. The V call is TRBV7-9, the J call TRBJ1-2; D may be TRBD1 (5 bases). The CDR3 loop is CASSLDVRGSGGYGYTF. The CDR3 nucleotides are TGTGCCAGCAGCTTAGACGTTAGGGGAAGCGGTGGGTATGGCTACACCTTC.